This paragraph reports one T cell receptor beta chain. 60 Vbeta and 13 Jbeta primers were used in PCR. Profiling relied on immunoSEQ multiplex PCR, and the TCRdb table lists in-frame clones only, not all of them. The sample features 49,000 or so clones, with 25% to 30% in its top ten. The data belong to a study of cytomegalovirus exposure and HLA in healthy donors. The CDR3 consists of 16 residues. V lost 2 bases to trimming and J lost 4 bases, with 18 bases between them. Germline CDR1 and CDR2: MRHNA and SNTAGT. The chain employs TRBV6-4 and TRBJ2-7; D perhaps matches TRBD2 (6 bases). The specimen was PBMCs. The sequence was collected from a man in his forties or fifties in good health and CMV-seropositive. As DNA, the CDR3 is TGTGCCAGCAGTGACCCCCCGGGCGGGAATCGGTACGAGCAGTACTTC. It codes for CASSDPPGGNRYEQYF.